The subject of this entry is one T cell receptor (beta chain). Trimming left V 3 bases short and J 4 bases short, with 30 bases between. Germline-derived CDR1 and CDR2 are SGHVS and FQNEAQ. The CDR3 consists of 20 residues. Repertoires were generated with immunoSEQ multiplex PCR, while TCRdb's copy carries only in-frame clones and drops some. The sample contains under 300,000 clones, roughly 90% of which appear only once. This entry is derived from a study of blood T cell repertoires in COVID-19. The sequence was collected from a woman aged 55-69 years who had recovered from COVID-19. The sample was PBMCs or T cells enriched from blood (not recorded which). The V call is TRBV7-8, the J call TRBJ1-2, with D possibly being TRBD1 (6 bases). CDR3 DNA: TGTGCCAGCAGCTTTTCGAAACCCCGGGCGAGACAGGATCACCCCTATGGCTACACCTTC. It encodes CASSFSKPRARQDHPYGYTF.